Listed below are T cell receptor beta chains from one sample, sequenced in a study of shared clonotypes between healthy human individuals. Clones were sequenced by immunoSEQ multiplex PCR, and TCRdb holds only the in-frame ones, with some missing. The data show some 2.3 million clones, with 80% to 95% seen just once and roughly 0.36% held by the top ten. Specimen: naive CD4+ T cells from PBMCs. Receptors originate from a young man in good health. Some clones in this sample may be carry-over from other donors' samples. Both conserved end residues are part of each CDR3. The D gene is left open where the match is weak. A row's size may be missing; if present it is once, few, many or a size class.

J: TRBJ2-2; D: TRBD2; V: TRBV29-1; size: -; DNA: TGCAGCGCCGGAGGACCCGGGACTAGCGTTAGCGCCGGGGAGCTGTTTTTT; CDR3: CSAGGPGTSVSAGELFF
J: TRBJ2-2; D: TRBD2; V: TRBV15; size: -; DNA: TGTGCCACCAGCAGAGGGGGACTAGCGGGAGGCTTTACCGGGGAGCTGTTTTTT; CDR3: CATSRGGLAGGFTGELFF
J: TRBJ2-5; D: -; V: TRBV29-1; size: -; DNA: TGCAGCGTTCAACAGGGACTCGAGACCCAGTACTTC; CDR3: CSVQQGLETQYF
J: TRBJ2-4; D: -; V: TRBV28; size: -; DNA: TGTGCCAGCACCCGGGTAAACAAAAACATTCAGTACTTC; CDR3: CASTRVNKNIQYF
J: TRBJ2-1; D: -; V: TRBV9; size: -; DNA: TGTGCCAGCAGCGACCGGACAGAGGCCTACAATGAGCAGTTCTTC; CDR3: CASSDRTEAYNEQFF
J: TRBJ1-1; D: -; V: TRBV19; size: -; DNA: TGTGCCAGTAGTACCTCTCAGGGGAGGTCTGAAGCTTTCTTT; CDR3: CASSTSQGRSEAFF
J: TRBJ1-1; D: -; V: TRBV28; size: -; DNA: TGTGCCAGCAGTTTCGGGGTGGGGGCGAAGCCCGAGAACACTGAAGCTTTCTTT; CDR3: CASSFGVGAKPENTEAFF
J: TRBJ2-1; D: -; V: TRBV28; size: once; DNA: TGTGCCAGCAGTTGGGCCGGGACCCCTAGGAATGAGCAGTTCTTC; CDR3: CASSWAGTPRNEQFF
J: TRBJ1-4; D: TRBD1; V: TRBV5-4; size: -; DNA: TGTGCCAGCAGTCTTACGCCGGGACAGGGCCAAAAACTGTTTTTT; CDR3: CASSLTPGQGQKLFF
J: TRBJ1-1; D: -; V: TRBV7-2; size: -; DNA: TGTGCCAGCAGCTTAGGGATTCTGAACACTGAAGCTTTCTTT; CDR3: CASSLGILNTEAFF
J: TRBJ1-1; D: -; V: TRBV7-2; size: -; DNA: TGTGCCAGCAGCTTAGGACAGATCCTCGGGGAAGCTTTCTTT; CDR3: CASSLGQILGEAFF
J: TRBJ2-1; D: TRBD1; V: TRBV15; size: -; DNA: TGTGCCACCAGCAGAACCGGGACAGGGAGGCACAATGAGCAGTTCTTC; CDR3: CATSRTGTGRHNEQFF
J: TRBJ2-3; D: -; V: TRBV7-2; size: -; DNA: TGTGCCAGCAGCTTAGGTTCTCGGGCAGATACGCAGTATTTT; CDR3: CASSLGSRADTQYF
J: TRBJ2-7; D: TRBD2; V: TRBV19; size: -; DNA: TGTGCCAGTAGTCAAAGCGGGAGGGCGTATTTCGAGCAGTACTTC; CDR3: CASSQSGRAYFEQYF
J: TRBJ2-3; D: -; V: TRBV28; size: -; DNA: TGTGCCAGCAGTTTACCCGGGGGAGCGGCAAATACGCAGTATTTT; CDR3: CASSLPGGAANTQYF
J: TRBJ2-1; D: -; V: TRBV9; size: -; DNA: TGTGCCAGCAGCATAGGATCTAACACCTACAATGAGCAGTTCTTC; CDR3: CASSIGSNTYNEQFF
J: TRBJ1-4; D: -; V: TRBV5-1; size: -; DNA: TGCGCCAGCAGCCGGGACACTCGGAATGAAAAACTGTTTTTT; CDR3: CASSRDTRNEKLFF
J: TRBJ2-4; D: -; V: TRBV5-1; size: -; DNA: TGCGCCAGCAGCTCTCTAGGGAGCGAAAACATTCAGTACTTC; CDR3: CASSSLGSENIQYF
J: TRBJ2-5; D: TRBD2; V: TRBV7-6; size: -; DNA: TGTGCCAGCAGCTACGGACTAGGAGGGGAGACCCAGTACTTC; CDR3: CASSYGLGGETQYF
J: TRBJ2-1; D: -; V: TRBV5-1; size: -; DNA: TGCGCCAGCAGTATACTACCATCCTACAATGAGCAGTTCTTC; CDR3: CASSILPSYNEQFF
J: TRBJ1-5; D: TRBD1; V: TRBV5-5; size: -; DNA: TGTGCCAGCAGCCCTAACCCGGGACAGGGGCAGCCCCAGCATTTT; CDR3: CASSPNPGQGQPQHF
J: TRBJ2-7; D: TRBD1; V: TRBV28; size: -; DNA: TGTGCCAGCAGTGGACAGGGCCCCTCCTACGAGCAGTACTTC; CDR3: CASSGQGPSYEQYF
J: TRBJ1-2; D: TRBD1; V: TRBV18; size: few; DNA: TGTGCCAGCTCAAGTGGACAGGACTATGGCTACACCTTC; CDR3: CASSSGQDYGYTF
J: TRBJ2-1; D: -; V: TRBV6-6; size: -; DNA: TGTGCCAGCACCCTAGCAGGAGCCGAATACAATGAGCAGTTCTTC; CDR3: CASTLAGAEYNEQFF
J: TRBJ1-4; D: TRBD1; V: TRBV6-1; size: -; DNA: TGTGCCAGCAGTGATTACGACAGGGAAAGAGAAAAACTGTTTTTT; CDR3: CASSDYDREREKLFF
J: TRBJ1-1; D: -; V: TRBV14; size: few; DNA: TGTGCCAGCAGCCAAGATTGGGGGGGCACTGAAGCTTTCTTT; CDR3: CASSQDWGGTEAFF
J: TRBJ2-2; D: -; V: TRBV27; size: once; DNA: TGTGCCAGCAGTAGGGGGGGCACCACCGGGGAGCTGTTTTTT; CDR3: CASSRGGTTGELFF
J: TRBJ1-5; D: -; V: TRBV18; size: few; DNA: TGTGCCAGCTCACCAGGGGAGGGGAATCAGCCCCAGCATTTT; CDR3: CASSPGEGNQPQHF
J: TRBJ2-4; D: TRBD1; V: TRBV5-4; size: -; DNA: TGTGCCAGCAGCGCACGGACAGGGGGCGAAGCCAAAAACATTCAGTACTTC; CDR3: CASSARTGGEAKNIQYF
J: TRBJ1-1; D: -; V: TRBV7-2; size: -; DNA: TGTGCCAGCAGCTTAACTTCGGTTACTGAAGCTTTCTTT; CDR3: CASSLTSVTEAFF
J: TRBJ2-2; D: TRBD2; V: TRBV9; size: -; DNA: TGTGCCAGCAGCGTAGCCCCGCTAGCGGAGGGAGCCGGGGAGCTGTTTTTT; CDR3: CASSVAPLAEGAGELFF
J: TRBJ1-5; D: -; V: TRBV2; size: -; DNA: TGTGCCAGCAGCCGGACCCTTAGTCAGCCCCAGCATTTT; CDR3: CASSRTLSQPQHF
J: TRBJ1-2; D: -; V: TRBV6-5; size: -; DNA: TGTGCCAGCAGTTACCAGCCAGGGGTCTATGGCTACACCTTC; CDR3: CASSYQPGVYGYTF
J: TRBJ2-2; D: -; V: TRBV14; size: -; DNA: TGTGCCAGCAGCCAAGACTCCGGATGGGGAAGGTGGAACACCGGGGAGCTGTTTTTT; CDR3: CASSQDSGWGRWNTGELFF
J: TRBJ2-3; D: TRBD2; V: TRBV18; size: -; DNA: TGTGCCAGCTCACTTCGAGCGGGGTCCACAGATACGCAGTATTTT; CDR3: CASSLRAGSTDTQYF
J: TRBJ2-1; D: -; V: TRBV14; size: -; DNA: TGTGCCAGCAGCCAAGGCCTCCTGAGGGTGGGTGAGCAGTTCTTC; CDR3: CASSQGLLRVGEQFF
J: TRBJ1-1; D: -; V: TRBV19; size: few; DNA: TGTGCCAGTAGCATCAACCCCAGGGGTGCTCCGGCTTTCTTT; CDR3: CASSINPRGAPAFF
J: TRBJ1-1; D: -; V: TRBV5-4; size: -; DNA: TGTGCCAGCAGCCCCGGGGCTGGGCTCGGAGGCGGGGCTTTCTTT; CDR3: CASSPGAGLGGGAFF
J: TRBJ2-5; D: -; V: TRBV6-1; size: -; DNA: TGTGCCAGCAGCCGGGACAACGGACAAGAGACCCAGTACTTC; CDR3: CASSRDNGQETQYF